One sample yielded the 30 T cell receptor beta chains listed below, sequenced in a study of T cells in Graves' hyperthyroidism and ophthalmopathy. Regions amplified from RNA transcripts were the TCR beta CDR3 regions. HTBI primers were employed in a first-round RT-PCR of the TCR CDR3. TCRdb passed the multiplex PCR reads through MiXCR, listing each CDR3 protein once. The table records 380,000 or so distinct CDR3 sequences, 13% of them present only once. The sequencing input was blood. These receptors were taken from a man between 25 and 39 years old with Graves' hyperthyroidism that later progressed to Graves' ophthalmopathy.

Many counts were recorded for this clonotype. The chain combines TRBV12-3 or TRBV12-4 with TRBJ1-5, with 8 bases aligning to TRBD1. The V segment lost 4 bases and the J segment 0 bases; nucleotides outside the gene matches: 8. The CDR3 spans 17 residues. CDR3 DNA sequence: TGTGCCAGCAGTTCAACCCGGGACAGGTATAGCAATCAGCCCCAGCATTTT. Translating gives CASSSTRDRYSNQPQHF.

The chain couples TRBV27 to TRBJ1-6; no reliable D call. This CDR3 comprises 16 residues. The germline V gene encodes CDR1 MNHEY and CDR2 SMNVEV (reference sequence). Trimming pared 0 bases from V and 6 bases from J, leaving 12 bases between. The CDR3 loop reads CASSLSGGWGNSPLHF. CDR3 nucleotide sequence: TGTGCCAGCAGTTTATCGGGCGGGTGGGGTAATTCACCCCTCCACTTT.

This chain links TRBV19 with TRBJ1-5; 12 nucleotides align to TRBD1. Trimming removed 6 bases from V and 6 bases from J; junction bases left unmatched: 6. Germline assignment: CDR1 LNHDA and CDR2 SQIVND (reference sequence). The CDR3 totals 15 residues. In DNA form, the CDR3 reads TGTGCCAGTAGGACCGGGACAGGGGGCAGTCAGCCCCAGCATTTT. Translation: CASRTGTGGSQPQHF.

This clonotype has ten or more counts. The CDR3 loop is CASSPDARGGDTQYF. CDR3 nucleotide sequence: TGTGCCAGCAGCCCCGACGCGCGGGGAGGGGATACGCAGTATTTT. This chain uses TRBV7-3 with TRBJ2-3, with TRBD2 matching 7 bases. Germline lookup yields CDR1 SGHTA and CDR2 FQGTGA. The CDR3 is 15 residues long. J was trimmed by 6 bases and V by 5 bases; bases with no gene match: 11. Based on the CDR3 plus reference TRBV7-3 and TRBJ2-3, the full variable domain is GAGVSQTPSNKVTEKGKYVELRCDPISGHTALYWYRQSLGQGPEFLIYFQGTGAADDSGLPNDRFFAVRPEGSVSTLKIQRTERGDSAVYLCASSPDARGGDTQYFGPGTRLTVL.

This clonotype was detected many times. The chain recombines TRBV28 with TRBJ1-6; D call uncertain. The germline V gene encodes CDR1 MDHEN and CDR2 SYDVKM. CDR3 length: 14 amino acids. Trimming removed 7 bases from V and 13 bases from J, with 20 bases in between. This chain's CDR3 is CASIIAPTLGPLHF. CDR3 in DNA: TGTGCCAGCATTATAGCCCCGACACTTGGTCCCCTCCACTTT.

This clonotype was recorded at least ten times. This chain connects TRBV6-2 or TRBV6-3 to TRBJ2-5; D may be TRBD1 (5 bases). Germline loops: CDR1 MNHEY, CDR2 SVGEGT. V lost 0 bases and J 2 bases, leaving 13 bases between the germline ends. The CDR3 is 16 residues long. CDR3 DNA sequence: TGTGCCAGCAGTTACTCGACACAGGCCGAGCAAGAGACCCAGTACTTC. Translating gives CASSYSTQAEQETQYF.

This clonotype came up a few times. This sequence joins TRBV3-1 and TRBJ2-1; TRBD2 agrees at 8 bases. The germline gives CDR1 LGHDT, CDR2 YNNKEL (reference sequence). The J segment lost 5 bases and the V segment lost 0 bases, leaving 9 bases of the junction unmatched. The CDR3 runs 17 residues. CDR3 bases: TGTGCCAGCAGCCAAGATCTGGGCGGGGGGTCACACAATGAGCAGTTCTTC. Its protein is CASSQDLGGGSHNEQFF.

In its sample, this clonotype was seen a few times. CDR3 nucleotides: TGTGCCAGCAGCTTGTTGACAGGGGCGTTTACAGATACGCAGTATTTT. Translating it yields CASSLLTGAFTDTQYF. The rearrangement uses TRBV5-8 and TRBJ2-3; TRBD1 matches 8 bases. The CDR3 loop spans 16 amino acids. The germline V gene has CDR1 SGHTS and CDR2 YDEGEE. Trimming removed 1 base from V and 3 bases from J; junction bases left unmatched: 7.

This clonotype occurred many times. V gene TRBV5-1 combines with J gene TRBJ2-5; TRBD2 aligns across 9 bases. V shed 0 bases and J 1 base; nucleotides not matched to a gene: 7. CDR3 length equals 17 residues. The germline gives CDR1 SGHRS, CDR2 YFSETQ. DNA for the CDR3: TGCGCCAGCAGCTTGGAAGTCCTAGCGGGGATCCAAGAGACCCAGTACTTC. Residues: CASSLEVLAGIQETQYF.

This clonotype was picked up many times. The J gene is TRBJ2-5, the V gene TRBV20-1; 8 bases match TRBD2. After removal of 5 bases from V and 7 bases from J, the junction contained 12 bases not matched to a gene. CDR1 is DFQATT, CDR2 SNEGSKA, per germline (reference sequence). The CDR3 has 14 amino acids. The CDR3 sequence is CSASPPGLAGTQYF. CDR3 bases: TGCAGTGCTTCCCCCCCAGGACTAGCTGGGACCCAGTACTTC.

V gene TRBV14 combines with J gene TRBJ2-1; D may be TRBD2 (5 bases). The CDR3 is made up of 12 amino acids. V was pared by 1 base and J by 7 bases, with 5 bases between. Germline CDR1 and CDR2: SGHDN and FVKESK. In DNA, the CDR3 is TGTGCCAGCAGCCAAGGAGGGAATGAGCAGTTCTTC. It is translated as CASSQGGNEQFF. Variable domain in full (rest from reference TRBV14 and TRBJ2-1): EAGVTQFPSHSVIEKGQTVTLRCDPISGHDNLYWYRRVMGKEIKFLLHFVKESKQDESGMPNNRFLAERTGGTYSTLKVQPAELEDSGVYFCASSQGGNEQFFGPGTRLTVL.

This clonotype was counted many times. This chain connects TRBV29-1 to TRBJ1-1; the D is unclear. CDR1 SQVTM and CDR2 ANQGSEA come from the germline V gene. The V end lost 7 bases, the J end lost 8 bases, and 8 bases lay between the germline ends. This CDR3 comprises 9 residues. CDR3 sequence (DNA): TGCAGCGCGGGAGACGAAGCTTTCTTT. This translates into CSAGDEAFF.

This clonotype was seen ten or more times. This chain links TRBV12-3 or TRBV12-4 with TRBJ2-2; D is possibly TRBD2 (5 bases). Between the trimmed V and J ends, which lost 5 bases and 1 base, there was a span of 17 bases. This CDR3 region has 17 residues. CDR3 in DNA: TGTGCCAGCAGTCGGACCATGCGGGTGGAGAACACCGGGGAGCTGTTTTTT. It specifies CASSRTMRVENTGELFF.

Regarding this clonotype: At one of its ends the junction is not consistent with the germline gene, which may arise from a read error. The V gene is TRBV27, the J gene TRBJ1-1, with a tentative D call TRBD1 (6 bases). Germline values: CDR1 MNHEY, CDR2 SMNVEV (reference sequence). This CDR3 has 17 residues. DNA for the CDR3: TGTGCCAGCAGTTTAAACAGGGCCTTCCGAGGGAACACTGAAGCTCTCTTT. The encoded protein is CASSLNRAFRGNTEALF.

In DNA form, the CDR3 reads TGCAGTGCTAGAGATCAGCAGCGGGGGGGCTACGAGCAGTACTTC. Its translation: CSARDQQRGGYEQYF. V gene TRBV20-1 combines with J gene TRBJ2-7; 10 bases match TRBD2. CDR1 DFQATT and CDR2 SNEGSKA come from the germline V gene (reference sequence). The length of the CDR3 is 15 residues. With 0 bases clipped from V and 3 bases from J, the junction kept 5 bases outside the gene matches.

There are many counts of this clonotype. This chain uses TRBV20-1 with TRBJ1-6; a weak D match, TRBD1 (5 bases). Germline values: CDR1 DFQATT, CDR2 SNEGSKA (reference sequence). CDR3 length equals 13 residues. V lost 3 bases and J 7 bases, leaving 10 bases between the germline ends. CDR3 sequence reads: CSARRDGNSPLHF. In DNA, the CDR3 is TGCAGTGCTAGGCGGGACGGAAATTCACCCCTCCACTTT.

The CDR3 loop is CASGGGGNQPQHF. The CDR3 nucleotides read TGTGCTAGTGGGGGAGGGGGCAATCAGCCCCAGCATTTT. V gene TRBV12-5 combines with J gene TRBJ1-5; possibly TRBD1 for D (5 bases). Trimming took 6 bases from V and 2 from J, leaving 8 bases between them. In germline, CDR1 is LGHNT, CDR2 FRNRAP. The CDR3 contains 13 residues.

In its sample, this clonotype was seen many times. The V gene is TRBV12-3 or TRBV12-4, the J gene TRBJ1-1; 7 bases fit TRBD1. Trimming at V came to 0 bases and at J to 4 bases, leaving 5 bases not matched to a gene. The CDR3 length is 15 residues. The CDR3 protein is CASSLATGAVTEAFF. The CDR3 nucleotides are TGTGCCAGCAGTTTAGCAACAGGGGCGGTCACTGAAGCTTTCTTT.

At least ten counts were recorded for this clonotype. The chain uses TRBV9 and TRBJ2-2, with D unclear. CDR3 length equals 14 residues. Between the trimmed V and J ends, which lost 0 bases and 5 bases, there was a span of 8 bases. CDR1 SGDLS and CDR2 YYNGEE come from the germline V gene. The CDR3 loop reads CASSVARRTGELFF. The CDR3 bases are TGTGCCAGCAGCGTAGCTCGACGGACCGGGGAGCTGTTTTTT. Full variable domain (outside the CDR3, taken from reference TRBV9 and TRBJ2-2): DSGVTQTPKHLITATGQRVTLRCSPRSGDLSVYWYQQSLDQGLQFLIQYYNGEERAKGNILERFSAQQFPDLHSELNLSSLELGDSALYFCASSVARRTGELFFGEGSRLTVL.

This clonotype was counted a few times. V is TRBV6-1 and J is TRBJ2-7; D not resolved. This CDR3 contains 11 residues. Germline CDR1 and CDR2: MNHNS and SASEGT. V was trimmed by 6 bases and J by 4 bases, leaving 7 bases between them. Here the CDR3 DNA reads TGTGCCAGCAGGAGACATTACGAGCAGTACTTC. Protein: CASRRHYEQYF.

This clonotype was detected many times. The chain combines TRBV11-3 with TRBJ2-5; 7 bases match TRBD2. The CDR3 has 12 amino acids. Germline assignment: CDR1 SGHNT and CDR2 YENEEA. V lost 5 bases to trimming and J lost 9 bases; unmatched junction nucleotides: 6. CDR3 nucleotide sequence: TGTGCCAGCAGCCTACCGGGACTACCCCAGTACTTC. It translates to CASSLPGLPQYF. The variable domain in full, completed from reference TRBV11-3 and TRBJ2-5, reads EAGVVQSPRYKIIEKKQPVAFWCNPISGHNTLYWYLQNLGQGPELLIRYENEEAVDDSQLPKDRFSAERLKGVDSTLKIQPAELGDSAVYLCASSLPGLPQYFGPGTRLLVL.

This clonotype was counted many times. The rearrangement joins TRBV6-1 to TRBJ1-5; possibly TRBD1 for D (6 bases). Germline values: CDR1 MNHNS, CDR2 SASEGT. V gave up 5 bases and J gave up 4 bases, with 18 bases separating them. The CDR3 is 16 residues long. CDR3 sequence reads: CASSRSQGKGNQPQHF. The CDR3 DNA sequence: TGTGCCAGCAGTCGAAGTCAGGGGAAGGGAAATCAGCCCCAGCATTTT.

This clonotype was found a few times. The rearrangement uses TRBV19 and TRBJ2-1; D call uncertain. Germline V lookup: CDR1 LNHDA, CDR2 SQIVND (reference sequence). The V end was cut by 2 bases, the J end by 4 bases, with 15 bases between. This CDR3 is 16 amino acids long. This chain's CDR3 is CASSIRPSGFYNEQFF. For the CDR3, the DNA is TGTGCCAGTAGTATACGACCATCCGGCTTTTACAATGAGCAGTTCTTC.

Comments on this clonotype: Just one base apart from a much larger clone, this may be a read error. V gene TRBV20-1 combines with J gene TRBJ2-5, with 8 bases fitting TRBD2. The germline gives CDR1 DFQATT, CDR2 SNEGSKA (reference sequence). CDR3 size: 13 residues. CDR3 sequence reads: CSVLADTQETHYF. CDR3 nucleotides: TGCAGTGTACTAGCGGATACCCAAGAGACCCATTACTTC.

V and J are TRBV12-3 or TRBV12-4 and TRBJ2-2; 8 bases are shared with TRBD2. V trimming: 2 bases; J trimming: 5 bases; junction bases outside the gene matches: 4. The CDR3 sequence is 15 residues long. The CDR3 DNA reads as TGTGCCAGCAGTTTATTCGGGGGGGTGACCGGGGAGCTGTTTTTT. This sequence encodes CASSLFGGVTGELFF.

This clonotype was found many times. The chain uses TRBV12-3 or TRBV12-4 and TRBJ2-2; D gene unclear. V shed 5 bases and J shed 0 bases, with 13 bases lying between them. CDR3 size: 16 residues. The CDR3 sequence: CASSPPGRTNTGELFF. The DNA for the CDR3 is TGTGCCAGCAGTCCCCCTGGTCGAACGAACACCGGGGAGCTGTTTTTT.

This clonotype showed up many times. The V call is TRBV2, the J call TRBJ2-7; no clear D. CDR3 length equals 13 residues. The germline V and J ends were trimmed by 6 bases and 6 bases, with 15 bases remaining between them. CDR1 is SNHLY and CDR2 is FYNNEI in the germline V gene. The CDR3 DNA follows: TGTGCCAGCAGGGAACAGAGTCTGGCCGAGCAGTACTTC. Its protein is CASREQSLAEQYF.

A remark on this clonotype: With a much larger clone just one base away, this may be a read error. V is TRBV20-1 and J is TRBJ1-1, with D possibly matching TRBD1 (5 bases). The CDR3 sequence is 11 residues long. Germline V gene lookup returns CDR1 DFQATT and CDR2 SNEGSKA (reference sequence). The CDR3 bases are TGCAGAAGTACACGGGGGGGGGAAGCTTTCTTT. Amino acids: CRSTRGGEAFF.

This clonotype was seen a handful of times. The V gene is TRBV27, the J gene TRBJ2-1; D gene uncertain. Trimming stripped 6 bases from V and 9 bases from J, with 15 bases between. This CDR3 is 13 amino acids long. CDR1 and CDR2 (germline): MNHEY, SMNVEV (reference sequence). In nucleotides, the CDR3 is TGTGCCAGCAGCGATTCTCCAGTCACTGAGCAGTTCTTC. Translating gives CASSDSPVTEQFF.

This clonotype was recorded at least ten times. The gene calls are TRBV11-2 and TRBJ1-4; D may be TRBD1 (5 bases). The CDR3 has 14 amino acids. CDR1 SGHAT and CDR2 FQNNGV come from the germline V gene. V was pared by 5 bases and J by 0 bases, with 7 bases between. The CDR3: CASSKQATNEKLFF. The DNA of the CDR3 is TGTGCCAGCAGCAAACAGGCAACTAATGAAAAACTGTTTTTT. The variable domain in full, completed from reference TRBV11-2 and TRBJ1-4, reads EAGVAQSPRYKIIEKRQSVAFWCNPISGHATLYWYQQILGQGPKLLIQFQNNGVVDDSQLPKDRFSAERLKGVDSTLKIQPAKLEDSAVYLCASSKQATNEKLFFGSGTQLSVL.